The sequence of this TCR beta chain was determined in a study of tissue T cells after allogeneic stem cell transplantation. Study overall: Samples with visible lymphocytes on H&E were prioritized for sequencing. Broader study findings: The study did not identify alloreactive or antigen-specific tissue TCRs, and some clones might be persisting host cells. Within patients, tissue anatomy strongly shaped TCR repertoire composition. Limitations included a small, clinically heterogeneous cohort and limited sampling depth.

The CDR3 is made up of 15 amino acids. Germline V gene sequence: CDR1 MNHNY, CDR2 SVGAGI (reference sequence). Only in-frame clones appear in the TCRdb table, and some are missing; sequencing was by immunoSEQ multiplex PCR. This table has around 6,200 clones, roughly 59% appearing once. Remarks on this clone: Its antigen is still unknown. The germline gene is not matched at one end of the junction; a read error may be the cause.

The starting material was tissue from the jejunum, obtained at autopsy. The chain links TRBV6-6 to TRBJ2-2; 8 bases agree with TRBD2. The sequence was obtained from a male donor aged 60 or over with lung cancer. Here the CDR3 reads CARSSAGGAAGELFF. DNA for the CDR3: TGTGCCCGCAGTTCCGCCGGGGGGGCTGCCGGGGAGCTGTTTTTT.